This T cell receptor (beta chain) was sequenced in a study of blood T cell repertoires in COVID-19. Assay used: immunoSEQ multiplex PCR; TCRdb lists only in-frame clones, some missing. The sample includes 200,000 to 250,000 clones, 70% to 90% of them seen just once. Seattle-derived patients entered the study during active infection and were followed longitudinally. Sequences were obtained from peripheral blood. This TCR was recovered from a woman between 65 and 79 years old with COVID-19, enrolled during active disease.

CDR3 sequence (DNA): TGTGCCACCAGAGGGACTCCGAACACCGGGGAGCTGTTTTTT. Its protein product is CATRGTPNTGELFF. V is TRBV24-1 and J is TRBJ2-2, with D perhaps TRBD2 (6 bases). Trimming took off 7 bases at V and 0 bases at J, with 8 bases between the two ends. The CDR3 is 14 residues long. Looked up from germline, CDR1 is KGHDR and CDR2 is SFDVKD.